This entry is about one TCR beta chain. The sample is drawn from a study of blood T cell repertoires in COVID-19. This CDR3 region has 14 residues. Germline CDR1 and CDR2: SGHNT and YYREEE (reference sequence). V lost 3 bases and J 4 bases, leaving 11 bases between the germline ends. Clones were sequenced by immunoSEQ multiplex PCR, and TCRdb holds only the in-frame ones, with some missing. The table has approximately 100,000 clones, around 93% seen once. Specimen: peripheral blood. The receptor was isolated from a man aged 50 or older with acute or convalescent COVID-19. The rearrangement uses TRBV5-4 and TRBJ1-5; D gene uncertain. The CDR3 spells CASSWYGINQPQHF. CDR3 sequence (DNA): TGTGCCAGCAGCTGGTACGGGATAAATCAGCCCCAGCATTTT.